The 10 T cell receptor beta chains reported below all come from one sample, sequenced in a study of blood T cell repertoires in COVID-19. Clones were sequenced by immunoSEQ multiplex PCR, and TCRdb holds only the in-frame ones, with some missing. The sample carries about 150,000 clones, roughly 84% recorded once. The sequencing sample was made of peripheral blood. These receptors were taken from an older woman with COVID-19, enrolled during active disease.

The chain carries TRBV6-5 and TRBJ2-3, with 9 bases that match TRBD2. The CDR3 is 15 amino acids. V was pared by 5 bases and J by 4 bases, with 7 bases of the junction left unmatched. Germline V gene lookup returns CDR1 MNHEY and CDR2 SVGAGI. In nucleotides, the CDR3 is TGTGCCAGCAGTATCCAGCGGGGGGAGGCAGATACGCAGTATTTT. Translating gives CASSIQRGEADTQYF.

The V call is TRBV29-1, the J call TRBJ2-5; TRBD1 aligns across 8 bases. Germline V gene sequence: CDR1 SQVTM, CDR2 ANQGSEA. The CDR3 length is 13 residues. Trimming at V came to 8 bases and at J to 5 bases, leaving 10 bases not matched to a gene. The CDR3 DNA is TGCAGCATGACAGGGGCCCCGGGGGAGACCCAGTACTTC. Protein product: CSMTGAPGETQYF.

This rearrangement joins TRBV4-2 to TRBJ1-6, with TRBD1 identical over 7 bases. The CDR3 length is 16 residues. V shed 2 bases and J 8 bases; nucleotides not matched to a gene: 9. From germline, CDR1 is LGHNA and CDR2 YNFKEQ. The CDR3 DNA sequence: TGTGCCAGCAGCCAATATACAGGGGAGGAAGATTCACCCCTCCACTTT. It specifies CASSQYTGEEDSPLHF.

The V gene is TRBV2, the J gene TRBJ1-3; weak D call: TRBD1 (6 bases). This CDR3 spans 13 amino acids. Germline values: CDR1 SNHLY, CDR2 FYNNEI. V shed 6 bases and J shed 3 bases, with 9 bases lying between them. The CDR3 loop reads CASRGGVGNTIYF. For the CDR3, the DNA is TGTGCCAGCAGAGGGGGAGTTGGAAACACCATATATTTT.

The chain employs TRBV11-1 and TRBJ1-1; TRBD1 matches at 7 bases. CDR1 and CDR2 from the germline V gene are SGHAT and FQDESV (reference sequence). The CDR3 is 15 residues long. The V gene end was trimmed by 5 bases and the J gene end by 0 bases; junction bases not matched to a gene: 6. The CDR3 here is CASSPKQGLNTEAFF. CDR3 nucleotide sequence: TGTGCCAGCAGCCCCAAACAGGGGTTGAACACTGAAGCTTTCTTT.

J is TRBJ2-6 and V is TRBV10-3, with 12 bases identical to TRBD1. The J segment lost 4 bases and the V segment lost 9 bases, leaving 10 bases of the junction unmatched. The CDR3 totals 17 residues. The germline V gene encodes CDR1 ENHRY and CDR2 SYGVKD. The CDR3 protein is CAIRPGQGATGANVLTF. The CDR3 DNA sequence: TGTGCCATAAGACCGGGACAGGGGGCAACCGGGGCCAACGTCCTGACTTTC.

This clone was counted once. This chain links TRBV5-1 with TRBJ1-1; 7 bases line up with TRBD1. The CDR3 totals 14 residues. The V gene's germline CDR1 is SGHRS and CDR2 YFSETQ. Unmatched junction bases numbered 4, after V lost 4 bases and J lost 1 base. Written as DNA, the CDR3 is TGCGCCAGCAGCGGTGGACAGGAGAACACTGAAGCTTTCTTT. The encoded protein is CASSGGQENTEAFF. The full variable domain, in which reference TRBV5-1 and TRBJ1-1 provide the parts outside the CDR3, is KAGVTQTPRYLIKTRGQQVTLSCSPISGHRSVSWYQQTPGQGLQFLFEYFSETQRNKGNFPGRFSGRQFSNSRSEMNVSTLELGDSALYLCASSGGQENTEAFFGQGTRLTVV.

The chain has TRBV29-1 and TRBJ2-7; 9 bases agree with TRBD1. Germline loops: CDR1 SQVTM, CDR2 ANQGSEA. The CDR3 totals 14 residues. Trimming removed 6 bases from V and 2 bases from J; junction bases left unmatched: 8. Here the CDR3 reads CSVQGQGGTYEQYF. CDR3 nucleotide sequence: TGCAGCGTGCAGGGACAGGGTGGCACCTACGAGCAGTACTTC.

CDR3 amino acids: CASSFLTYNEQFF. The CDR3 DNA reads as TGTGCCAGCAGTTTTCTTACCTACAATGAGCAGTTCTTC. The chain links TRBV12-3 or TRBV12-4 to TRBJ2-1; D unclear. V lost 3 bases and J lost 2, with 5 bases in between. There are 13 residues in the CDR3.

The rearrangement links TRBV27 to TRBJ1-6; D call uncertain. This CDR3 region has 16 residues. The V end lost 5 bases, the J end lost 0 bases, and 11 bases lay between the germline ends. CDR1 is MNHEY and CDR2 is SMNVEV in the germline V gene (reference sequence). The CDR3 protein is CASSRSTYSYNSPLHF. The DNA for the CDR3 is TGTGCCAGCAGTAGATCGACATACTCCTATAATTCACCCCTCCACTTT.